This TCR beta chain came from a study of regulatory T cells in long-lasting Graves disease. Study in general: The term persistent Graves' disease signified upward of 5 years on antithyroid drugs with positive TSH receptor antibodies. General study findings and limits: Persistent patients had a count of shared public clonotypes (around 2,500) that exceeded that of new patients (approximately 1,000).

Sequencing libraries for TCR beta were prepared with iRepertoire HTBI primers and Arm-PCR of CDR3 regions. Using its own MiXCR run on the multiplex PCR reads, TCRdb lists one record per CDR3 protein. The sample yields 700,000 or so distinct CDR3 sequences, around 32% seen once. Germline assignment: CDR1 SGHTA and CDR2 FQGNSA. The CDR3 sequence is 14 residues long. The ends were cut back, 3 bases at V and 7 bases at J, with 15 bases in the middle. Time point denoted: persistent/refractory GD, antithyroid drugs over 5 years with positive TRAb. Extracted PBMC RNA gave rise to the TCR library. In each case, Graves' disease was diagnosed per American Thyroid Association guidelines. This clonotype was observed many times. Its antigen is as yet unknown.

Material: peripheral blood mononuclear cells (PBMCs), obtained when the disease was refractory, from a patient treated with antithyroid drugs. This clonotype was obtained from a female donor with Graves disease. V usage is TRBV7-2 and J usage is TRBJ1-1, with unresolved D. DNA of the CDR3: TGTGCCAGCAGCTTCCCCGGGTCTGGGGTTGAAGCTTTCTTT. It codes for CASSFPGSGVEAFF.